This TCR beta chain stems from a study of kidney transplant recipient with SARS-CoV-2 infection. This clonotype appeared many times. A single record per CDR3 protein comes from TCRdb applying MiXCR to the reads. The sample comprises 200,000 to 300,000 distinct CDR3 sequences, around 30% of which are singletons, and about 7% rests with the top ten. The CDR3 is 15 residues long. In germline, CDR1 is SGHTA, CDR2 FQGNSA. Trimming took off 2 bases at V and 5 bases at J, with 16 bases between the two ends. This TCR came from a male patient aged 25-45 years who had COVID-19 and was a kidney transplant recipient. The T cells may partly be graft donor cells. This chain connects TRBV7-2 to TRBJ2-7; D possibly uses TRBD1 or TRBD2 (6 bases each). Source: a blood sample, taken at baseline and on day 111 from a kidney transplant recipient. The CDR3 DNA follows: TGTGCCAGCAGCTTACAACAGGGAGGTTGGGACGAGCAGTACTTC. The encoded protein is CASSLQQGGWDEQYF.